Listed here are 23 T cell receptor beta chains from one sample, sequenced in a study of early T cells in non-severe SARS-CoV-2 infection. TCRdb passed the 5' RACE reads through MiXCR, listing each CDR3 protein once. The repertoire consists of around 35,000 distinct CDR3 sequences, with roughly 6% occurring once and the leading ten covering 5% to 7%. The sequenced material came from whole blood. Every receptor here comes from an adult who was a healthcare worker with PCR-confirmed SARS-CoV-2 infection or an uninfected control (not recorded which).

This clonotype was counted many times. This CDR3 is CASSQVRESSDTQYF. The CDR3 nucleotides are TGTGCCAGCAGCCAAGTGCGGGAGTCCTCGGATACGCAGTATTTT. The chain uses TRBV14 and TRBJ2-3; TRBD2 matches at 7 bases. This CDR3 region has 15 residues. V lost 1 base to trimming and J lost 6 bases; unmatched junction nucleotides: 7. Germline CDR1 is SGHDN and CDR2 is FVKESK.

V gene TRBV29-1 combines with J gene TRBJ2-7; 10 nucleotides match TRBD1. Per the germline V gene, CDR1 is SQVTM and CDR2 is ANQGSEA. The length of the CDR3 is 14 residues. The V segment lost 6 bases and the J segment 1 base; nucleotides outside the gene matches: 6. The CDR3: CSVGPGQGSYEQYF. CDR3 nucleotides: TGCAGCGTGGGGCCGGGACAGGGGTCCTACGAGCAGTACTTC.

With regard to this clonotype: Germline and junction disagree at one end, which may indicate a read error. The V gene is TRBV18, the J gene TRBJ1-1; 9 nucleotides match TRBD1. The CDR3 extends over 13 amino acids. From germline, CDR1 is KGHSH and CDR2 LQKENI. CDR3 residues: CASSPDRGRKAYF. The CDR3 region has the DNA TGTGCCAGCTCACCGGACAGGGGTCGCAAAGCTTACTTT.

CDR3 in DNA: TGCAGTGCTAGCAAGCGGGACAGAAGCAATCAGCCCCAGCATTTT. Its translation: CSASKRDRSNQPQHF. The J gene is TRBJ1-5, the V gene TRBV20-1; 7 nucleotides match TRBD1. This CDR3 is 15 amino acids long. J lost 1 base, V lost 3 bases, and 6 bases had no gene match. From germline, CDR1 is DFQATT and CDR2 SNEGSKA (reference sequence).

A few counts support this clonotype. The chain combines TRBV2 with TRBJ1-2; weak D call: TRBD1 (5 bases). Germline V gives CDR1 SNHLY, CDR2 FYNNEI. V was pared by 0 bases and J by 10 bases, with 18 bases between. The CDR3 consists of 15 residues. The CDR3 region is CASSEALRGRTFYTF. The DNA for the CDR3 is TGTGCCAGCAGTGAAGCGCTTCGGGGGAGGACCTTCTACACCTTC.

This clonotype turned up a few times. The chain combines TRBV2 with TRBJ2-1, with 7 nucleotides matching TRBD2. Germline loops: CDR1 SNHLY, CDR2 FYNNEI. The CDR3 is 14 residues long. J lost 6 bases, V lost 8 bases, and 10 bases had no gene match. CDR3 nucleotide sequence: TGTGCCAGCGGCTCGAGCGGGATCCCCAATGAGCAGTTCTTC. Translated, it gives CASGSSGIPNEQFF.

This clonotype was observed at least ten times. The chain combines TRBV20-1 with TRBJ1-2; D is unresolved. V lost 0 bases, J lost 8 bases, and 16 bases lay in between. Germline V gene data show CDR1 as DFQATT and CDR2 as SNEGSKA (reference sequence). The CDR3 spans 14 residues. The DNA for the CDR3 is TGCAGTGCTAGAGACCCCCGAGGACGGAGGGGCTACACCTTC. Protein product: CSARDPRGRRGYTF.

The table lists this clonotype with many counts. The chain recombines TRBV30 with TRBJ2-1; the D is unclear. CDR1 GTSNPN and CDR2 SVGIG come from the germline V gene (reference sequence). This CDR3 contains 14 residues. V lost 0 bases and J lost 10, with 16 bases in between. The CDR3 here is CAWSVRNLQKEQFF. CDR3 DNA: TGTGCCTGGAGTGTAAGAAATCTACAAAAGGAGCAGTTCTTC.

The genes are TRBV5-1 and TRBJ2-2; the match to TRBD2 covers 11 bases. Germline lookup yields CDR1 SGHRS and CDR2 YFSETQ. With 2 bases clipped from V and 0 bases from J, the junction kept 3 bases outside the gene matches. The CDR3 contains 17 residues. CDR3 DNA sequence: TGCGCCAGCAGCTTTAGGGGACTAGCGGCGAACACCGGGGAGCTGTTTTTT. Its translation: CASSFRGLAANTGELFF.

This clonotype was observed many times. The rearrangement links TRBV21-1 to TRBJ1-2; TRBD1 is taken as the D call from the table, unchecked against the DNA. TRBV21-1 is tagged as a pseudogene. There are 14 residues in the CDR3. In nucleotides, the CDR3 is TGTGCCAGCAGCAAAGAGCCAGGGCTTGATGGCTACACCTTC. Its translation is CASSKEPGLDGYTF.

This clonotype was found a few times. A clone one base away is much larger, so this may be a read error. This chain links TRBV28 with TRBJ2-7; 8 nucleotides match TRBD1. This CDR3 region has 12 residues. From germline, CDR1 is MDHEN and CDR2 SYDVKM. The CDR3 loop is CVSSRNQGALHF. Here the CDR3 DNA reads TGTGTCAGCAGTCGAAACCAGGGGGCTTTACACTTC.

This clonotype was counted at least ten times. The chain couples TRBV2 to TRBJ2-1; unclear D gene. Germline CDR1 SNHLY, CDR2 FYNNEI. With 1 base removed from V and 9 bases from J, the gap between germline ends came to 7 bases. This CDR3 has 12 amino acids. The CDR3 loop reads CASSEGFREQFF. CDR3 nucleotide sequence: TGTGCCAGCAGTGAAGGGTTTCGTGAGCAGTTCTTC.

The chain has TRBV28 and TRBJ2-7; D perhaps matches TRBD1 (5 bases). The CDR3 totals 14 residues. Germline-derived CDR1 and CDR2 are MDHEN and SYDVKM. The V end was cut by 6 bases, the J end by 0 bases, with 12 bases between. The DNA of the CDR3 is TGTGCCAGCAGGCCCTTCACAGGCTCCTACGAGCAGTACTTC. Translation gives CASRPFTGSYEQYF.

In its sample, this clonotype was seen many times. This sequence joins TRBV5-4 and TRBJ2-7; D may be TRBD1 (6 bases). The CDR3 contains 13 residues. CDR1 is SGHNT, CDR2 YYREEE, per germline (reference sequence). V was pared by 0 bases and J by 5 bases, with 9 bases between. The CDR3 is CASSLGAGDEQYF. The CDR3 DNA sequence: TGTGCCAGCAGCTTGGGGGCAGGGGACGAGCAGTACTTC.

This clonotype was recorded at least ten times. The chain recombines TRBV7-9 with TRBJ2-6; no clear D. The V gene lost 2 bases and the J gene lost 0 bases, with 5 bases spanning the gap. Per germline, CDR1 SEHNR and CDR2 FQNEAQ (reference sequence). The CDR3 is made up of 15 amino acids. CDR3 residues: CASSLYSSGANVLTF. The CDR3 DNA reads TGTGCCAGCAGCTTATATAGCTCTGGGGCCAACGTCCTGACTTTC. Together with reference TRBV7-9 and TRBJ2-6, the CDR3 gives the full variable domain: DTGVSQNPRHKITKRGQNVTFRCDPISEHNRLYWYRQTLGQGPEFLTYFQNEAQLEKSRLLSDRFSAERPKGSFSTLEIQRTEQGDSAMYLCASSLYSSGANVLTFGAGSRLTVL.

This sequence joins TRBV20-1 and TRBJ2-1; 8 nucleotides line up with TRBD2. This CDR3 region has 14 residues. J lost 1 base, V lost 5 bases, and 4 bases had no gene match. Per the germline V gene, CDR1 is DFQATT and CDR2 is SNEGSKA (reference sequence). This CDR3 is CSAPSGSSYNEQFF. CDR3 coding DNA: TGCAGTGCTCCCAGCGGGAGTTCCTACAATGAGCAGTTCTTC.

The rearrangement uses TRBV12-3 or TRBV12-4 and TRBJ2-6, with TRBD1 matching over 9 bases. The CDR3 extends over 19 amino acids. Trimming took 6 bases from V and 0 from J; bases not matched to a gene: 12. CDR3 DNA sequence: TGTGCCAGCAGCGGACCGGGACAGGGAAAGGACTCTGGGGCCAACGTCCTGACTTTC. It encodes CASSGPGQGKDSGANVLTF.

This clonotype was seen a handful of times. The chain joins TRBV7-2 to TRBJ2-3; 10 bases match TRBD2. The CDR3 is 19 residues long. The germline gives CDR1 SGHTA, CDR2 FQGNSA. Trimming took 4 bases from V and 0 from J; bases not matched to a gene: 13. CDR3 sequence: CASSSRRLAGVISTDTQYF. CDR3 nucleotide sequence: TGTGCCAGCAGCTCAAGGAGGCTAGCGGGAGTGATTAGCACAGATACGCAGTATTTT.

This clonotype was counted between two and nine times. The CDR3 protein is CSASFQGHTGELFF. Here the CDR3 DNA reads TGCAGTGCTAGTTTTCAGGGGCACACCGGGGAGCTGTTTTTT. V gene TRBV20-1 combines with J gene TRBJ2-2, with a possible D match to TRBD1 (6 bases). The germline gives CDR1 DFQATT, CDR2 SNEGSKA (reference sequence). This CDR3 region has 14 residues. The V and J ends lost 3 bases and 3 bases respectively, with 11 bases between them.

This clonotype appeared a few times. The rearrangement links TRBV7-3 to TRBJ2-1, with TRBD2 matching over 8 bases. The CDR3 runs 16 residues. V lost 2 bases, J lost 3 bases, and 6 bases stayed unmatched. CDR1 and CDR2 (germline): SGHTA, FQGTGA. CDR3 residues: CASSLSPSGSYNEQFF. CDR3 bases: TGTGCCAGCAGCTTATCCCCCAGCGGGAGCTACAATGAGCAGTTCTTC.

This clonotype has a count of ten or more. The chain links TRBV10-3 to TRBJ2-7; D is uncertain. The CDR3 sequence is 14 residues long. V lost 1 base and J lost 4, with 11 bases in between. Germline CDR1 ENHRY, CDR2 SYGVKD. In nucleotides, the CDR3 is TGTGCCATCAGTGAGTTGGCGGTTAGGTACGAGCAGTACTTC. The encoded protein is CAISELAVRYEQYF.

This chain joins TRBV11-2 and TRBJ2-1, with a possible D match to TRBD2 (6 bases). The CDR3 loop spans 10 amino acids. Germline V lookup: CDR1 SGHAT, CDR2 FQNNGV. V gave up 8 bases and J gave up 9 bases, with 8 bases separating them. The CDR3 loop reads CASRGSEQFF. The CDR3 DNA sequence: TGTGCCAGCCGGGGGAGTGAGCAGTTCTTC.

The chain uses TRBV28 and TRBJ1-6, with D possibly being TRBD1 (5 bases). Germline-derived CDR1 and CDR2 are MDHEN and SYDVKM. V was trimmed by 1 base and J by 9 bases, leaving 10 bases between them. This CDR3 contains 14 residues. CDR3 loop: CASSLFRDGSPLHF. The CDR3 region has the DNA TGTGCCAGCAGTTTATTCAGGGATGGTTCACCCCTCCACTTT.